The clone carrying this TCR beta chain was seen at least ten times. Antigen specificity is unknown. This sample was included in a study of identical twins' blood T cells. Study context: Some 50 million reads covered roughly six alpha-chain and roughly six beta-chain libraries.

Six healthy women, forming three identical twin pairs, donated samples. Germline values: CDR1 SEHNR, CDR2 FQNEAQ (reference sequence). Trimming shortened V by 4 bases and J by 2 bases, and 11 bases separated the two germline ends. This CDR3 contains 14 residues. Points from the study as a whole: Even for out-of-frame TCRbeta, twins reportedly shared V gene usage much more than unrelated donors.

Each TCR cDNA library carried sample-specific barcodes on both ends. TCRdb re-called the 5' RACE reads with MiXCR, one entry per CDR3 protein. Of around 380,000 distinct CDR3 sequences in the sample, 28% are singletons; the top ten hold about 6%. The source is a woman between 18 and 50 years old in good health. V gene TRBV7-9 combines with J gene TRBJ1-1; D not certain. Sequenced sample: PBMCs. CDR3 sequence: CASSSFGQNTEAFF. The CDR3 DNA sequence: TGTGCCAGCAGCTCCTTCGGGCAAAACACTGAAGCTTTCTTT.